The 21 T cell receptor beta chains below come from one sample, sequenced in a study of T cells after yellow fever vaccination. TCRdb reprocessed the 5' RACE reads with MiXCR, giving one entry per CDR3 protein. The sample consists of 450,000 to 550,000 distinct CDR3 sequences, just over 20% of them appearing once. Sequencing was performed on PBMCs, taken around 3 weeks after the first yellow fever vaccination. These receptors all stem from a man aged 18 to 30 who received the YFV17D yellow fever vaccine.

The gene calls are TRBV7-3 and TRBJ2-3; D call uncertain. V shed 2 bases and J shed 1 base, with 10 bases lying between them. CDR1 is SGHTA and CDR2 is FQGTGA in the germline V gene. This CDR3 has 15 residues. CDR3 DNA: TGTGCCAGCAGCTTAGGCGGATGGGGCACAGATACGCAGTATTTT. Amino acids: CASSLGGWGTDTQYF.

This clonotype appeared a few times. V gene TRBV20-1 combines with J gene TRBJ2-1, with 11 bases lining up with TRBD1. Germline V gives CDR1 DFQATT, CDR2 SNEGSKA (reference sequence). The V and J ends lost 0 bases and 3 bases, in that order; junction bases with no gene match: 7. CDR3 size: 17 residues. The CDR3 is CSARDRDRGSIYNEQFF. The CDR3 nucleotides are TGCAGTGCTAGAGACCGGGACAGGGGGTCAATCTACAATGAGCAGTTCTTC.

Ten or more counts support this clonotype. The chain joins TRBV12-3 or TRBV12-4 to TRBJ1-5, with a weak D call TRBD1 (6 bases). V lost 8 bases and J lost 9, with 11 bases in between. The CDR3 runs to 11 residues. DNA of the CDR3: TGTGCCAGCGGGCAGGGGCGGCCCCAGCATTTT. The encoded protein is CASGQGRPQHF.

V gene TRBV12-3 or TRBV12-4 combines with J gene TRBJ1-6; TRBD1 is a possible D gene (6 bases). This CDR3 spans 14 amino acids. Trimming removed 5 bases from V and 7 bases from J, with 12 bases in between. The CDR3 loop is CASSVDSVNSPLHF. The CDR3 DNA is TGTGCCAGCAGTGTGGACAGCGTAAATTCACCCCTCCACTTT.

V gene TRBV4-3 combines with J gene TRBJ2-1; 8 bases map to TRBD1. The CDR3 extends over 14 amino acids. V gave up 1 base and J gave up 8 bases; unmatched junction bases: 4. Germline values: CDR1 LGHNA, CDR2 YSLEER. In nucleotides, the CDR3 is TGCGCCAGCAGCCAAGGGACAGGGTATTATGAGCAGTTCTTC. Translation: CASSQGTGYYEQFF.

This chain's CDR3 is CSAEGQELTDTQYF. The CDR3, as DNA: TGCAGCGCAGAGGGACAGGAGCTCACAGATACGCAGTATTTT. The gene calls are TRBV29-1 and TRBJ2-3, with 8 bases aligning to TRBD1. This CDR3 has 14 residues. The trim removed 7 bases at V and 2 bases at J, leaving 8 bases unmatched. The germline CDR1 and CDR2 sequences are SQVTM and ANQGSEA.

This clonotype appeared a few times. The chain joins TRBV28 to TRBJ2-5; D may be TRBD1 or TRBD2 (5 bases each). CDR3 length: 13 amino acids. Germline V gene data show CDR1 as MDHEN and CDR2 as SYDVKM. This CDR3 is CVAAGQGAWTQYF. DNA of the CDR3: TGTGTCGCGGCCGGGCAGGGAGCATGGACCCAGTACTTC.

This clonotype came up a few times. The DNA for the CDR3 is TGTGCCAGCAGCTTATTTCGTGGAGGCCCAGATACGCAGTATTTT. This translates into CASSLFRGGPDTQYF. The chain links TRBV7-2 to TRBJ2-3; TRBD2 might be the D (5 bases). V was trimmed by 2 bases and J by 4 bases, leaving 13 bases between them. Germline-derived CDR1 and CDR2 are SGHTA and FQGNSA. This CDR3 contains 15 residues.

This clonotype occurred a few times. This chain links TRBV9 with TRBJ1-1, with D tentatively TRBD1 (6 bases). From germline, CDR1 is SGDLS and CDR2 YYNGEE. CDR3 length equals 18 residues. Trimming took off 0 bases at V and 2 bases at J, with 20 bases between the two ends. The CDR3 protein is CASSVAGGHPLINTEAFF. DNA of the CDR3: TGTGCCAGCAGCGTAGCGGGGGGCCATCCTCTAATAAACACTGAAGCTTTCTTT.

The chain couples TRBV12-3 or TRBV12-4 to TRBJ1-5, with D hard to call. The CDR3 loop spans 13 amino acids. With 5 bases removed from V and 5 bases from J, the gap between germline ends came to 10 bases. The CDR3 DNA reads TGTGCCAGCAGTATCAGGATTTATCAGCCCCAGCATTTT. As protein: CASSIRIYQPQHF.

The genes are TRBV4-3 and TRBJ2-2, with D uncertain. Germline CDR1 and CDR2: LGHNA and YSLEER. V shed 0 bases and J shed 6 bases, with 5 bases lying between them. This CDR3 comprises 13 residues. The CDR3 bases are TGCGCCAGCAGCCAAGAGATGGCCGGGGAGCTGTTTTTT. Amino acid sequence: CASSQEMAGELFF.

V usage is TRBV7-3 and J usage is TRBJ2-1; D possibly uses TRBD1 or TRBD2 (5 bases each). CDR3 length equals 15 residues. V gave up 5 bases and J gave up 5 bases, with 16 bases separating them. The germline V gene encodes CDR1 SGHTA and CDR2 FQGTGA. The chain's CDR3 is CASSPEGFGDNEQFF. The CDR3 region has the DNA TGTGCCAGCAGCCCCGAGGGGTTTGGCGACAATGAGCAGTTCTTC.

This clonotype was recorded many times. This sequence joins TRBV5-1 and TRBJ1-1, with 9 nucleotides matching TRBD1. Per the germline V gene, CDR1 is SGHRS and CDR2 is YFSETQ. This CDR3 region has 16 residues. J gave up 1 base and V 4 bases, and 8 bases lay outside the gene matches. The CDR3 sequence: CASSVGQGGWNTEAFF. The CDR3 DNA reads TGCGCCAGCAGCGTGGGACAGGGAGGTTGGAACACTGAAGCTTTCTTT.

The rearrangement uses TRBV12-3 or TRBV12-4 and TRBJ2-2; 16 nucleotides line up with TRBD2. Trimming took 5 bases from V and 4 from J; bases not matched to a gene: 10. The CDR3 has 19 amino acids. The CDR3 DNA reads as TGTGCCAGCAGTAATATGGGACTAGCGGGGGGGCATAGCACCGGGGAGCTGTTTTTT. Translating it yields CASSNMGLAGGHSTGELFF.

This clonotype occurred a few times. The chain carries TRBV6-6 and TRBJ2-7, with 7 bases that match TRBD1. The CDR3 extends over 12 amino acids. Germline trimming cut 5 bases from V and 6 bases from J; bases unmatched to any gene: 4. Germline V gene data show CDR1 as MNHNY and CDR2 as SVGAGI (reference sequence). CDR3 in amino acids: CASSQGVLEQYF. The CDR3 DNA is TGTGCCAGCAGTCAGGGGGTCCTCGAGCAGTACTTC.

The sample holds a few counts of this clonotype. The chain recombines TRBV5-6 with TRBJ1-2; D gene ambiguous. The length of the CDR3 is 12 residues. Germline lookup yields CDR1 SGHDT and CDR2 YYEEEE. V lost 3 bases and J lost 9, with 12 bases in between. CDR3 protein: CASSYRLRSYTF. CDR3 DNA: TGTGCCAGCAGCTACCGATTGAGAAGCTACACCTTC.

J is TRBJ2-1 and V is TRBV11-2; 8 bases fit TRBD1. V trimming: 3 bases; J trimming: 1 base; junction bases outside the gene matches: 8. CDR3 length equals 17 residues. The germline gives CDR1 SGHAT, CDR2 FQNNGV. The CDR3: CASSFPGQEWSYNEQFF. The CDR3 DNA is TGTGCCAGCAGCTTCCCGGGACAGGAATGGTCCTACAATGAGCAGTTCTTC.

This sequence joins TRBV29-1 and TRBJ2-1, with TRBD2 as a possible D gene (7 bases). The CDR3 contains 15 residues. V lost 2 bases, J lost 5 bases, and 16 bases lay in between. Germline V gives CDR1 SQVTM, CDR2 ANQGSEA. CDR3 DNA sequence: TGCAGCGTTGAAAGGTGGGGGGGCGTAGACAATGAGCAGTTCTTC. This encodes CSVERWGGVDNEQFF.

The chain links TRBV6-5 to TRBJ2-7; D might be TRBD1 (5 bases). Trimming removed 2 bases at V and 2 bases at J, with 7 bases between. This CDR3 is 13 amino acids long. CDR1 and CDR2 (germline): MNHEY, SVGAGI. This CDR3 reads CASSYDSTYEQYF. The CDR3 coding sequence is TGTGCCAGCAGTTACGACAGTACCTACGAGCAGTACTTC.

V and J are TRBV27 and TRBJ1-5, with TRBD1 matching over 11 bases. Germline CDR1 MNHEY, CDR2 SMNVEV (reference sequence). V lost 5 bases and J lost 0; bases outside the gene matches: 6. This CDR3 has 17 residues. CDR3 amino acids: CASSPGTGGYSNQPQHF. The CDR3 DNA sequence: TGTGCCAGCAGTCCTGGGACAGGGGGATATAGCAATCAGCCCCAGCATTTT.

This clonotype was seen a few times. The V gene is TRBV2, the J gene TRBJ2-5, with 10 bases lining up with TRBD2. The V gene's germline CDR1 is SNHLY and CDR2 FYNNEI. The CDR3 consists of 17 residues. The V and J ends lost 6 bases and 1 base, in that order; junction bases with no gene match: 11. As DNA, the CDR3 is TGTGCCAGCAGGCCTCCACCGGGACTAGCGTTCCAAGAGACCCAGTACTTC. Its translation is CASRPPPGLAFQETQYF.